The next 18 T cell receptor beta chains were all read from a single sample in a study of human T cells and chemical hapten exposure. TCRdb re-called the RACE reads through MiXCR, storing one row per CDR3 protein. The sample records about 190,000 distinct CDR3 sequences, around a quarter being singletons. As to time point: patch test 3, about 24 weeks after DPC sensitization. This sample's treatment: therapeutic diphenylcyclopropenone sensitization with weekly scalp DPC. Here the sequenced sample was whole blood, taken in connection with sensitization to the hapten diphenylcyclopropenone (DPC). These receptors all come from a woman aged 40-49 years with alopecia areata. Some clones in this sample may be carry-over from other donors' samples.

V and J are TRBV5-4 and TRBJ2-2, with TRBD1 matching over 11 bases. Germline V CDR1 and CDR2: SGHNT, YYREEE (reference sequence). The CDR3 spans 16 residues. The junction had 10 bases not matched to a gene; V was cut back by 4 bases and J by 8 bases. CDR3 protein: CASSGPDRGRSGELFF. DNA of the CDR3: TGTGCCAGCAGCGGCCCGGACAGGGGGCGGTCGGGGGAGCTGTTTTTT.

V usage is TRBV6-5 and J usage is TRBJ2-1, with TRBD2 matching 10 bases. The CDR3 runs 15 residues. The trim removed 5 bases at V and 1 base at J, leaving 2 bases unmatched. CDR1 is MNHEY, CDR2 SVGAGI, per germline. This CDR3 is CASSTAGGSYNEQFF. The CDR3 DNA is TGTGCCAGCAGTACAGCGGGAGGGTCCTACAATGAGCAGTTCTTC.

V usage is TRBV6-5 and J usage is TRBJ2-7; D is unresolved. Between the trimmed V and J ends, which lost 2 bases and 6 bases, there was a span of 11 bases. The CDR3 covers 13 residues. Germline V gene sequence: CDR1 MNHEY, CDR2 SVGAGI. The CDR3 DNA reads TGTGCCAGCAGTTACGGTCCATTTCTCGAGCAGTACTTC. This encodes CASSYGPFLEQYF.

Here the CDR3 DNA reads TGCGCCAGCAGCCAAGCCCTGACTGGGGCCAACGTCCTGACTTTC. This encodes CASSQALTGANVLTF. The chain is built from TRBV4-3 and TRBJ2-6; D is unresolved. The CDR3 covers 15 residues. Germline V gene lookup returns CDR1 LGHNA and CDR2 YSLEER. Trimming took 1 base from V and 2 from J, leaving 6 bases between them.

V and J are TRBV4-1 and TRBJ2-1, with 12 bases lining up with TRBD2. Per the germline V gene, CDR1 is MGHRA and CDR2 is YSYEKL. The CDR3 is 17 residues long. The J segment lost 3 bases and the V segment lost 4 bases, leaving 7 bases of the junction unmatched. The CDR3 is CASSRSWTSGIYNEQFF. The CDR3, as DNA: TGCGCCAGCAGCCGGTCCTGGACTAGCGGGATCTACAATGAGCAGTTCTTC.

This clonotype has just a few counts. The chain carries TRBV14 and TRBJ2-1, with 7 nucleotides matching TRBD2. Looked up from germline, CDR1 is SGHDN and CDR2 is FVKESK. Losses at the gene ends were 4 bases for V and 7 bases for J; bases not matched to a gene: 7. The CDR3 contains 14 residues. CDR3: CASSRSLLANEQFF. For the CDR3, the DNA is TGTGCCAGCAGCCGGAGCTTACTAGCGAATGAGCAGTTCTTC.

The chain links TRBV5-1 to TRBJ2-3; unclear D gene. The V end was cut by 0 bases, the J end by 0 bases, with 11 bases between. Per germline, CDR1 SGHRS and CDR2 YFSETQ. The CDR3 covers 16 residues. This CDR3 is CASSLVSIRSTDTQYF. The CDR3 DNA reads TGCGCCAGCAGCTTGGTTTCCATCCGGAGCACAGATACGCAGTATTTT.

This sequence joins TRBV27 and TRBJ1-6; possible D gene TRBD1, 6 bases. V was shortened by 4 bases and J by 10 bases, with 11 bases between the two germline ends. Germline CDR1 MNHEY, CDR2 SMNVEV (reference sequence). The CDR3 covers 13 residues. DNA of the CDR3: TGTGCCAGCAGTTACCACAGGGACTCACCCCTCCACTTT. This sequence encodes CASSYHRDSPLHF.

This clonotype was counted between two and nine times. The chain joins TRBV9 to TRBJ2-1, with no clear D. The germline V gene encodes CDR1 SGDLS and CDR2 YYNGEE. The CDR3 sequence is 13 residues long. V was pared by 3 bases and J by 5 bases, with 9 bases between. Written as DNA, the CDR3 is TGTGCCAGCAGCGAAGGGATCGACAATGAGCAGTTCTTC. It yields the protein CASSEGIDNEQFF.

This chain connects TRBV6-5 to TRBJ1-2; 9 nucleotides align to TRBD1. With V trimmed by 2 bases and J by 4 bases, 2 bases remained unmatched. The germline V gene encodes CDR1 MNHEY and CDR2 SVGAGI. This CDR3 region has 14 residues. The CDR3 DNA is TGTGCCAGCAGTTACACGACAGGGGGCTATGGCTACACCTTC. It encodes CASSYTTGGYGYTF.

J is TRBJ1-2 and V is TRBV28; D possibly corresponds to TRBD1 (5 bases). The germline gives CDR1 MDHEN, CDR2 SYDVKM. This CDR3 is built from 12 residues. The V end lost 9 bases, the J end lost 13 bases, and 21 bases lay between the germline ends. This chain's CDR3 is CASRDRTGGPTF. DNA for the CDR3: TGTGCCAGTCGCGATAGGACCGGGGGTCCCACCTTC.

This chain connects TRBV6-2 or TRBV6-3 to TRBJ2-7; a possible D gene is TRBD1 (6 bases). CDR1 MNHEY and CDR2 SVGEGT come from the germline V gene. V shed 8 bases and J shed 0 bases, with 14 bases lying between them. The CDR3 consists of 14 residues. DNA of the CDR3: TGTGCCAGCGGTGAGACAGGAGCCTCCTACGAGCAGTACTTC. Its protein is CASGETGASYEQYF.

This clonotype has more than one count but fewer than ten. This sequence joins TRBV6-6 and TRBJ2-2; possibly TRBD1 for D (6 bases). Between the trimmed V and J ends, which lost 6 bases and 2 bases, there was a span of 19 bases. Per the germline V gene, CDR1 is MNHNY and CDR2 is SVGAGI (reference sequence). CDR3 length equals 17 residues. CDR3 sequence (DNA): TGTGCCAGCAGGTTCCCCCCGACAGGCCCTAACACCGGGGAGCTGTTTTTT. It specifies CASRFPPTGPNTGELFF.

The CDR3 loop is CASSFNGFGNTEAFF. CDR3 DNA sequence: TGTGCCAGCAGTTTCAACGGCTTTGGGAACACTGAAGCTTTCTTT. The rearrangement joins TRBV6-5 to TRBJ1-1, with unresolved D. Germline values: CDR1 MNHEY, CDR2 SVGAGI. The CDR3 length is 15 residues. With 4 bases removed from V and 1 base from J, the gap between germline ends came to 13 bases.

The chain links TRBV29-1 to TRBJ2-5; 7 bases match TRBD1. The V gene end was trimmed by 6 bases and the J gene end by 2 bases; junction bases not matched to a gene: 3. The length of the CDR3 is 12 residues. CDR1 is SQVTM and CDR2 is ANQGSEA in the germline V gene. CDR3 sequence: CSVTGVQETQYF. In nucleotides, the CDR3 is TGCAGCGTCACAGGGGTTCAAGAGACCCAGTACTTC.

The rearrangement uses TRBV29-1 and TRBJ1-1, with 7 bases aligning to TRBD1. V was clipped by 4 bases and J by 0 bases; unmatched bases: 11. The CDR3 contains 16 residues. Germline CDR1 SQVTM, CDR2 ANQGSEA. CDR3 amino acids: CSVATGTAEMNTEAFF. The CDR3 nucleotides read TGCAGCGTTGCGACAGGGACAGCGGAGATGAACACTGAAGCTTTCTTT.

This clonotype was seen more than once but under ten times. The chain recombines TRBV27 with TRBJ1-6, with 8 bases identical to TRBD1. The V segment lost 7 bases and the J segment 10 bases; nucleotides outside the gene matches: 12. The germline CDR1 and CDR2 sequences are MNHEY and SMNVEV (reference sequence). The CDR3 totals 15 residues. CDR3 in amino acids: CASNPQGGGRSPLHF. CDR3 in DNA: TGTGCCAGCAACCCACAGGGGGGGGGCCGCTCACCCCTCCACTTT.

This chain links TRBV10-3 with TRBJ1-1; 10 bases map to TRBD1. The CDR3 sequence is 13 residues long. The V segment lost 4 bases and the J segment 4 bases; nucleotides outside the gene matches: 0. Germline V CDR1 and CDR2: ENHRY, SYGVKD. The DNA of the CDR3 is TGTGCCATCAGTGGGACAGGGGGCACTGAAGCTTTCTTT. It specifies CAISGTGGTEAFF.